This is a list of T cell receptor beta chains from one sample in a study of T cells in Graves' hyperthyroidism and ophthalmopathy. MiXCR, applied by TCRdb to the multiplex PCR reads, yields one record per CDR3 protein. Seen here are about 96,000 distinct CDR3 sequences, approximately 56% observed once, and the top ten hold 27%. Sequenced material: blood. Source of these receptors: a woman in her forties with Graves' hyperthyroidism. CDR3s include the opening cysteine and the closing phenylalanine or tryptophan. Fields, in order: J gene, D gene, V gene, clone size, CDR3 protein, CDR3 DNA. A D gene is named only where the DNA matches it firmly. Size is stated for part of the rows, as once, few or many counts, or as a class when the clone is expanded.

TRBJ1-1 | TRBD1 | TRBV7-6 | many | CASSRGGLNTEAFF | TGTGCCAGCAGTCGAGGGGGCCTGAACACTGAAGCTTTCTTT
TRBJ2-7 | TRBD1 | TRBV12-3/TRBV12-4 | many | CASGTRDRGSYEQYF | TGTGCCAGCGGCACCCGGGACAGGGGCTCCTACGAGCAGTACTTC
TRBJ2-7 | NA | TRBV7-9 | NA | CASSFSRGEQYF | TGTGCCAGCAGCTTTTCCAGGGGCGAGCAGTACTTC
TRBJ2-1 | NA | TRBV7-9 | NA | CASSSAIYNEQFF | TGTGCCAGCAGCTCGGCGATCTACAATGAGCAGTTCTTC
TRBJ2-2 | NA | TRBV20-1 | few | CSALDLTGELFF | TGCAGTGCTCTGGACCTCACCGGGGAGCTGTTTTTT
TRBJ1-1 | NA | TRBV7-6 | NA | CASSLMTSKGTEAFF | TGTGCCAGCAGCTTAATGACGTCGAAGGGCACTGAAGCTTTCTTT
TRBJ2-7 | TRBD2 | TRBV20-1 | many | CSAGRLAGVDYEQYF | TGCAGTGCTGGGAGGCTAGCGGGAGTAGATTACGAGCAGTACTTC
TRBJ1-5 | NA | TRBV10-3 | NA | CASSEWRGHLRQPQHF | TGTGCCAGCAGTGAATGGAGGGGACACCTCAGGCAGCCCCAGCATTTT
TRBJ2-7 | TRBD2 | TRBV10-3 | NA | CAISVPSGRDYEQYF | TGTGCCATCAGTGTCCCTAGCGGGAGGGATTACGAGCAGTACTTC
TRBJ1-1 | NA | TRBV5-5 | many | CASRRPGQNTEAFF | TGTGCCAGCAGACGTCCGGGACAGAACACTGAAGCTTTCTTT
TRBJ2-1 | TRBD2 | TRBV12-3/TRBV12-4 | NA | CASTQGLAGGGEQFF | TGTGCCAGCACCCAGGGACTAGCGGGAGGCGGAGAGCAGTTCTTC
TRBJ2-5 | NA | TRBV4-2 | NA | CASSQGRSMGVGETQYF | TGTGCCAGCAGCCAAGGACGAAGCATGGGGGTAGGGGAGACCCAGTACTTC
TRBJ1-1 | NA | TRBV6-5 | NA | CASSYGAGIYTEAFF | TGTGCCAGCAGTTACGGCGCAGGGATTTACACTGAAGCTTTCTTT
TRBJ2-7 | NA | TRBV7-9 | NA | CASSFYSGSYEQYF | TGTGCCAGCAGCTTTTACAGCGGCTCCTACGAGCAGTACTTC
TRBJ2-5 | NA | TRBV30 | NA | CAWSVLGASRSIQYF | TGTGCCTGGAGTGTACTAGGGGCTAGCAGGTCGATCCAGTACTTC
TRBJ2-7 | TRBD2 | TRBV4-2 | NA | CASSQELAGAHEQYF | TGTGCCAGCAGCCAAGAACTAGCGGGAGCTCACGAGCAGTACTTC
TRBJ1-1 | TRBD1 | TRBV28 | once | CASQGGYTEAFF | TGTGCCAGCCAGGGGGGTTACACTGAAGCTTTCTTT
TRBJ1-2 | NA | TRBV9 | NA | CASTRGVNSVDGYTF | TGTGCCAGCACCCGGGGGGTGAACAGCGTGGATGGCTACACCTTC
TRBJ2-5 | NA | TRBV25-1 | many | CASSPNKNSKETQYF | TGTGCCAGCAGCCCCAATAAGAACAGTAAAGAGACCCAGTACTTC
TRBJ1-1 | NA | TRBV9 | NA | CASSVVSDGLGIGAFF | TGTGCCAGCAGCGTAGTAAGTGATGGGTTGGGTATCGGAGCTTTCTTT
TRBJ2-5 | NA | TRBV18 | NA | CASSPPERETQYF | TGTGCCAGCTCACCACCGGAGAGGGAGACCCAGTACTTC
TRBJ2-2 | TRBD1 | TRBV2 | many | CASSRTGGNGELFF | TGTGCCAGCAGCAGGACAGGGGGCAACGGGGAGCTGTTTTTT
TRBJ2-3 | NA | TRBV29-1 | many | CSAWISPDTQYF | TGCAGCGCCTGGATCTCGCCAGATACGCAGTATTTT
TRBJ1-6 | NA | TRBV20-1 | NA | CSASSRSTTRDNSPLHF | TGCAGTGCCAGCAGTCGCTCGACTACACGGGATAATTCACCCCTCCACTTT
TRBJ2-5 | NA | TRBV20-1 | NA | CSAGGEETQYF | TGCAGTGCTGGGGGCGAAGAGACCCAGTACTTC
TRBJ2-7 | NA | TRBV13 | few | CASSLEHRRYEQYF | TGTGCCAGCAGTCTAGAACATAGGAGATACGAGCAGTACTTC
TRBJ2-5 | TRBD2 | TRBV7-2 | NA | CASSLAGGKETQYF | TGTGCCAGCAGCTTAGCCGGGGGGAAAGAGACCCAGTACTTC
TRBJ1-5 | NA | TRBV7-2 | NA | CASSLVGLAAEHF | TGTGCCAGCAGCTTAGTGGGACTAGCCGCCGAGCATTTT